The entry below describes one T cell receptor (beta chain). With V trimmed by 8 bases and J by 7 bases, 10 bases remained unmatched. The CDR3 has 13 amino acids. Germline V gene lookup returns CDR1 MNHEY and CDR2 SVGAGI. As processed by the authors: Reference gene primer amplification gave nucleated cell count estimates. This table comes from immunoSEQ multiplex PCR, and its TCRdb copy is limited to in-frame clones, with some not included. D and trimming were read from the DNA, whereas the V and J calls and clone size are those reported in that table. The repertoire holds 110,000 to 150,000 clones, with roughly 84% as singletons. The data were obtained in a study of blood T cell repertoires in COVID-19. Study-level information: PBMCs, B-cell-depleted T cells, or T cells were the source of the cDNA or gDNA that made up the material.

The rearrangement links TRBV6-5 to TRBJ1-1, with 7 bases that match TRBD1. The sequence was obtained from a man aged 40-49 years with acute COVID-19. Material: PBMCs or T cells enriched from blood (not recorded which). Here the CDR3 reads CASAREGTVEAFF. CDR3 DNA sequence: TGTGCCAGCGCGCGGGAAGGGACAGTTGAAGCTTTCTTT.